Presented here are 26 T cell receptor beta chains from one specimen sequenced in a study of T cell responses to AZD1222 COVID-19 vaccine. Produced via immunoSEQ multiplex PCR; TCRdb's table is partial and in-frame only. The sample yields some 120,000 clones, about 85% seen once. Source: peripheral blood, taken on day 0 of AZD1222 vaccination. These receptors were collected from an adult in good health.

The V and J genes are TRBV25-1 and TRBJ2-2; the D gene is possibly TRBD1 (6 bases). V gave up 3 bases and J gave up 0 bases, with 14 bases separating them. This CDR3 has 17 amino acids. The V gene's germline CDR1 is MGHDK and CDR2 SYGVNS. CDR3 nucleotides: TGTGCCAGCAGTGACCCCGACAGGATCGCGAACACCGGGGAGCTGTTTTTT. Translating gives CASSDPDRIANTGELFF. The variable domain in full, completed from reference TRBV25-1 and TRBJ2-2, reads EADIYQTPRYLVIGTGKKITLECSQTMGHDKMYWYQQDPGMELHLIHYSYGVNSTEKGDLSSESTVSRIRTEHFPLTLESARPSHTSQYLCASSDPDRIANTGELFFGEGSRLTVL.

The J gene is TRBJ2-7, the V gene TRBV11-2, with 8 bases aligning to TRBD2. CDR1 is SGHAT and CDR2 is FQNNGV in the germline V gene. The CDR3 length is 16 residues. V lost 5 bases to trimming and J lost 4 bases; unmatched junction nucleotides: 13. In nucleotides, the CDR3 is TGTGCCAGCAGCGCCCCGGGGGTAGCGGGGTTTTACGAGCAGTACTTC. It is translated as CASSAPGVAGFYEQYF.

The chain is built from TRBV5-5 and TRBJ2-4, with D uncertain. Germline CDR1 is SGHKS and CDR2 is YYEKEE (reference sequence). Trimming removed 1 base at V and 2 bases at J, with 10 bases between. The CDR3 runs 15 residues. DNA for the CDR3: TGTGCCAGCAGCTTGAGCAGTCCCCCCAAAAACATTCAGTACTTC. It is translated as CASSLSSPPKNIQYF.

The rearrangement uses TRBV7-3 and TRBJ2-2, with D tentatively TRBD1 (6 bases). Trimming shortened V by 5 bases and J by 7 bases, and 14 bases separated the two germline ends. Looked up from germline, CDR1 is SGHTA and CDR2 is FQGTGA. The CDR3 is made up of 14 amino acids. CDR3 protein: CASSVLRGHGELFF. The CDR3 DNA follows: TGTGCCAGCAGCGTACTCAGGGGCCACGGGGAGCTGTTTTTT.

CDR3: CASSRTENTGELFF. The CDR3 DNA sequence: TGTGCCAGCAGCCGAACAGAGAACACCGGGGAGCTGTTTTTT. V gene TRBV16 combines with J gene TRBJ2-2; D call uncertain. This CDR3 is 14 amino acids long. Germline CDR1 reads KGHSY; CDR2 reads FQNENV. The V end was cut by 4 bases, the J end by 1 base, with 7 bases between.

The chain recombines TRBV25-1 with TRBJ1-2; D remains unclear. Per the germline V gene, CDR1 is MGHDK and CDR2 is SYGVNS. This CDR3 contains 12 residues. Between the trimmed V and J ends, which lost 5 bases and 2 bases, there was a span of 6 bases. The chain's CDR3 is CASSQRNYGYTF. Written as DNA, the CDR3 is TGTGCCAGCAGTCAAAGGAACTATGGCTACACCTTC.

The chain recombines TRBV27 with TRBJ2-7; 7 bases are a match to TRBD1. The J segment lost 6 bases and the V segment lost 5 bases, leaving 7 bases of the junction unmatched. The CDR3 runs to 13 residues. From germline, CDR1 is MNHEY and CDR2 SMNVEV (reference sequence). The CDR3 loop is CASSPRTGGEQYF. The CDR3 bases are TGTGCCAGCAGTCCTAGGACAGGAGGCGAGCAGTACTTC.

The chain uses TRBV7-8 and TRBJ2-2, with TRBD2 as a possible D gene (6 bases). The CDR3 spans 17 residues. Trimming removed 5 bases from V and 3 bases from J, with 19 bases in between. In germline, CDR1 is SGHVS, CDR2 FQNEAQ. The CDR3 sequence is CASSAPPGAPDTGELFF. Here the CDR3 DNA reads TGTGCCAGCAGCGCCCCCCCGGGAGCGCCGGACACCGGGGAGCTGTTTTTT. Based on the CDR3 plus reference TRBV7-8 and TRBJ2-2, the full variable domain is GAGVSQSPRYKVAKRGQDVALRCDPISGHVSLFWYQQALGQGPEFLTYFQNEAQLDKSGLPSDRFFAERPEGSVSTLKIQRTQQEDSAVYLCASSAPPGAPDTGELFFGEGSRLTVL.

CDR3 nucleotides: TGTGCCAGCCTCAGGACAGGCTATGGCTACACCTTC. As protein: CASLRTGYGYTF. The chain carries TRBV6-6 and TRBJ1-2, with TRBD1 matching over 7 bases. Per the germline V gene, CDR1 is MNHNY and CDR2 is SVGAGI (reference sequence). The length of the CDR3 is 12 residues. Germline trimming cut 8 bases from V and 4 bases from J; bases unmatched to any gene: 4.

This clone has a single count. CDR3 bases: TGTGCCTGGATTACCGGCACAGATACGCAGTATTTT. Its translation is CAWITGTDTQYF. This sequence joins TRBV30 and TRBJ2-3, with D hard to call. Deletions cut 4 bases from V and 1 base from J, with 6 bases between. Germline values: CDR1 GTSNPN, CDR2 SVGIG (reference sequence). This CDR3 spans 12 amino acids.

This clone has a single count. The rearrangement links TRBV7-2 to TRBJ1-3; 7 bases are a match to TRBD1. With V trimmed by 4 bases and J by 0 bases, 6 bases remained unmatched. The CDR3 is made up of 16 amino acids. Germline CDR1 reads SGHTA; CDR2 reads FQGNSA. Here the CDR3 reads CASSWGTANSGNTIYF. CDR3 bases: TGTGCCAGCAGCTGGGGGACAGCGAACTCTGGAAACACCATATATTTT. The variable domain in full, completed from reference TRBV7-2 and TRBJ1-3, reads GAGVSQSPSNKVTEKGKDVELRCDPISGHTALYWYRQSLGQGLEFLIYFQGNSAPDKSGLPSDRFSAERTGGSVSTLTIQRTQQEDSAVYLCASSWGTANSGNTIYFGEGSWLTVV.

V gene TRBV2 combines with J gene TRBJ2-7; TRBD2 matches 7 bases. The V gene's germline CDR1 is SNHLY and CDR2 FYNNEI. The V gene end was trimmed by 11 bases and the J gene end by 6 bases; junction bases not matched to a gene: 13. The CDR3 spans 13 residues. The CDR3 sequence: CAVRLAGRGEQYF. CDR3 DNA: TGTGCCGTACGACTAGCTGGGAGGGGCGAGCAGTACTTC. The variable domain in full, with the rest retrieved from reference TRBV2 and TRBJ2-7, is EPEVTQTPSHQVTQMGQEVILRCVPISNHLYFYWYRQILGQKVEFLVSFYNNEISEKSEIFDDQFSVERPDGSNFTLKIRSTKLEDSAMYFCAVRLAGRGEQYFGPGTRLTVT.

The chain is built from TRBV29-1 and TRBJ1-3; TRBD1 agrees at 7 bases. The ends lost 8 bases at V and 3 bases at J; junction bases unmatched: 4. The CDR3 spans 12 residues. Germline assignment: CDR1 SQVTM and CDR2 ANQGSEA. CDR3 coding DNA: TGCAGCTCCAGGGACAGTGGAAACACCATATATTTT. Its protein product is CSSRDSGNTIYF. The complete variable domain, with remaining parts taken from reference TRBV29-1 and TRBJ1-3, reads SAVISQKPSRDICQRGTSLTIQCQVDSQVTMMFWYRQQPGQSLTLIATANQGSEATYESGFVIDKFPISRPNLTFSTLTVSNMSPEDSSIYLCSSRDSGNTIYFGEGSWLTVV.

The chain links TRBV24-1 to TRBJ2-7, with a tentative D call TRBD2 (6 bases). Trimming removed 3 bases at V and 0 bases at J, with 11 bases between. From germline, CDR1 is KGHDR and CDR2 SFDVKD. This CDR3 spans 15 amino acids. Here the CDR3 DNA reads TGTGCCACCAGTGATGGCAGGGACTTCTCCTACGAGCAGTACTTC. It encodes CATSDGRDFSYEQYF.

The chain combines TRBV18 with TRBJ2-1; TRBD2 agrees at 7 bases. The CDR3 totals 16 residues. V was pared by 0 bases and J by 3 bases, with 5 bases of the junction left unmatched. Germline V lookup: CDR1 KGHSH, CDR2 LQKENI. CDR3 DNA sequence: TGTGCCAGCTCACCACCGGGGGGGGGACGCTACAATGAGCAGTTCTTC. Translation: CASSPPGGGRYNEQFF. The variable domain in full, with the rest retrieved from reference TRBV18 and TRBJ2-1, is NAGVMQNPRHLVRRRGQEARLRCSPMKGHSHVYWYRQLPEEGLKFMVYLQKENIIDESGMPKERFSAEFPKEGPSILRIQQVVRGDSAAYFCASSPPGGGRYNEQFFGPGTRLTVL.

CDR3 residues: CASQTGGAGWNEQYF. The CDR3 nucleotides read TGTGCCAGCCAAACAGGGGGCGCCGGTTGGAACGAGCAGTACTTC. The genes are TRBV28 and TRBJ2-7; TRBD1 aligns across 9 bases. With 8 bases clipped from V and 5 bases from J, the junction kept 13 bases outside the gene matches. CDR1 is MDHEN, CDR2 SYDVKM, per germline. The CDR3 covers 15 residues.

This chain joins TRBV7-7 and TRBJ1-1, with D perhaps TRBD1 (6 bases). Germline V gene data show CDR1 as SSHAT and CDR2 as FNYEAQ (reference sequence). This CDR3 is built from 13 residues. The germline V and J ends were trimmed by 5 bases and 5 bases, with 12 bases remaining between them. In nucleotides, the CDR3 is TGTGCCAGCAGCCGACAGGATGGGACTGAAGCTTTCTTT. This codes for CASSRQDGTEAFF.

CDR3 bases: TGCGCCAGCAGCCTCGGAGGGGGGGCCTTTATGTCCAATGAGCAGTTCTTC. Its translation is CASSLGGGAFMSNEQFF. The chain uses TRBV5-1 and TRBJ2-1, with D perhaps TRBD2 (7 bases). CDR3 length: 17 residues. Germline values: CDR1 SGHRS, CDR2 YFSETQ. V was cut by 4 bases and J by 6 bases, with 23 bases left in between.

This sequence joins TRBV5-1 and TRBJ2-2; tentatively, D is TRBD1 (5 bases). Germline V CDR1 and CDR2: SGHRS, YFSETQ. Deletions cut 2 bases from V and 5 bases from J, with 10 bases between. The CDR3 runs 14 residues. The CDR3 sequence is CASSFPGITGELFF. DNA for the CDR3: TGCGCCAGCAGCTTTCCAGGGATTACCGGGGAGCTGTTTTTT.

J is TRBJ2-5 and V is TRBV5-4; D gene uncertain. Germline CDR1 and CDR2: SGHNT and YYREEE (reference sequence). V lost 4 bases to trimming and J lost 0 bases, with 13 bases between them. This CDR3 is 15 amino acids long. CDR3 loop: CASSLGIGNQETQYF. CDR3 bases: TGTGCCAGCAGCCTTGGGATAGGGAACCAAGAGACCCAGTACTTC.

The CDR3 reads CASRLPPSGRATAKNIQYF. The CDR3 DNA follows: TGTGCCAGCAGGCTCCCGCCTAGCGGGAGGGCCACGGCCAAAAACATTCAGTACTTC. The rearrangement joins TRBV7-3 to TRBJ2-4; the match to TRBD2 covers 12 bases. Germline values: CDR1 SGHTA, CDR2 FQGTGA. V lost 6 bases to trimming and J lost 1 base; unmatched junction nucleotides: 13. The CDR3 is 19 amino acids.

The chain is built from TRBV24-1 and TRBJ1-1; 8 nucleotides match TRBD1. Germline trimming cut 5 bases from V and 5 bases from J; bases unmatched to any gene: 9. This CDR3 comprises 15 residues. CDR1 and CDR2 (germline): KGHDR, SFDVKD. The CDR3 sequence is CATSGTQGAGTEAFF. CDR3 nucleotides: TGTGCCACCAGTGGGACCCAGGGGGCCGGGACTGAAGCTTTCTTT.

This clone was counted a single time. CDR3 residues: CASSSSYGYTF. Written as DNA, the CDR3 is TGTGCCAGCAGTTCTTCCTATGGCTACACCTTC. The rearrangement joins TRBV21-1 to TRBJ1-2. TRBV21-1 is described as a pseudogene. The CDR3 is made up of 11 amino acids.

J is TRBJ1-2 and V is TRBV28; 10 bases map to TRBD1. The CDR3 is 14 amino acids. CDR1 and CDR2 (germline): MDHEN, SYDVKM. The junction had 3 bases not matched to a gene; V was cut back by 5 bases and J by 3 bases. CDR3 sequence reads: CASSTGTGDYGYTF. CDR3 coding DNA: TGTGCCAGCAGTACAGGGACAGGGGACTATGGCTACACCTTC.

The chain has TRBV7-8 and TRBJ1-5, with D possibly TRBD1 on 5 matching bases. V shed 0 bases and J shed 3 bases, with 9 bases lying between them. Germline V gene lookup returns CDR1 SGHVS and CDR2 FQNEAQ. This CDR3 region has 15 residues. CDR3 region: CASSLAGAANQPQHF. The CDR3 DNA reads TGTGCCAGCAGCTTAGCAGGGGCGGCCAATCAGCCCCAGCATTTT.

This sequence joins TRBV14 and TRBJ1-4, with no clear D. Germline CDR1 SGHDN, CDR2 FVKESK. The CDR3 is 15 residues long. The germline V and J ends were trimmed by 4 bases and 8 bases, with 17 bases remaining between them. CDR3 loop: CASSPSTVVREKLFF. CDR3 coding DNA: TGTGCCAGCAGCCCTTCGACGGTGGTGAGGGAAAAACTGTTTTTT.